The 5 T cell receptor beta chains listed next were all sequenced from one sample in a study of blood T cell repertoires in COVID-19. The repertoire was sequenced with immunoSEQ multiplex PCR; TCRdb's copy has only in-frame clones and lacks some. This table holds about 240,000 clones, more than 75% found once. Sequenced input: peripheral blood. Receptors originate from a woman in her 30s who had recovered from COVID-19.

This rearrangement joins TRBV12-5 to TRBJ2-7; 15 nucleotides align to TRBD2. Losses at the gene ends were 7 bases for V and 0 bases for J; bases not matched to a gene: 10. The CDR3 covers 18 residues. Per the germline V gene, CDR1 is LGHNT and CDR2 is FRNRAP. The CDR3 sequence: CASAPGTSGGRYSYEQYF. The CDR3 coding sequence is TGTGCTAGTGCCCCTGGGACTAGCGGGGGGCGTTACTCCTACGAGCAGTACTTC.

This chain joins TRBV3-1 (or the pseudogene TRBV3-2) and TRBJ2-3, with 10 bases matching TRBD2. The CDR3 loop spans 15 amino acids. V gave up 4 bases and J gave up 6 bases; unmatched junction bases: 7. Germline CDR1 is LGHDT and CDR2 is YNNKEL (reference sequence). CDR3 residues: CASSPPGTSVDTQYF. The CDR3 coding sequence is TGTGCCAGCAGCCCACCCGGGACTAGCGTTGATACGCAGTATTTT.

The chain has TRBV2 and TRBJ2-1; D uncertain. V was clipped by 7 bases and J by 0 bases, with 13 bases between them. Germline V gene lookup returns CDR1 SNHLY and CDR2 FYNNEI. CDR3 length: 15 residues. CDR3 in DNA: TGTGCCAGCAAGGTGGCAGCGAGCTCCTACAATGAGCAGTTCTTC. Its protein product is CASKVAASSYNEQFF.

The J gene is TRBJ1-2, the V gene TRBV5-1; no reliable D call. Trimming removed 0 bases from V and 5 bases from J, with 14 bases in between. The CDR3 sequence is 15 residues long. Germline CDR1 is SGHRS and CDR2 is YFSETQ. In DNA form, the CDR3 reads TGCGCCAGCAGCTTGGATGCTGGAGAGGTGTATGGCTACACCTTC. Its translation is CASSLDAGEVYGYTF.

The chain employs TRBV5-5 and TRBJ1-4, with a tentative D call TRBD1 (6 bases). The CDR3 extends over 15 amino acids. V shed 5 bases and J shed 4 bases, with 15 bases lying between them. Germline V gives CDR1 SGHKS, CDR2 YYEKEE (reference sequence). CDR3 residues: CASRRTGWLNEKLFF. The CDR3 DNA follows: TGTGCCAGCAGGCGAACAGGGTGGCTTAATGAAAAACTGTTTTTT.